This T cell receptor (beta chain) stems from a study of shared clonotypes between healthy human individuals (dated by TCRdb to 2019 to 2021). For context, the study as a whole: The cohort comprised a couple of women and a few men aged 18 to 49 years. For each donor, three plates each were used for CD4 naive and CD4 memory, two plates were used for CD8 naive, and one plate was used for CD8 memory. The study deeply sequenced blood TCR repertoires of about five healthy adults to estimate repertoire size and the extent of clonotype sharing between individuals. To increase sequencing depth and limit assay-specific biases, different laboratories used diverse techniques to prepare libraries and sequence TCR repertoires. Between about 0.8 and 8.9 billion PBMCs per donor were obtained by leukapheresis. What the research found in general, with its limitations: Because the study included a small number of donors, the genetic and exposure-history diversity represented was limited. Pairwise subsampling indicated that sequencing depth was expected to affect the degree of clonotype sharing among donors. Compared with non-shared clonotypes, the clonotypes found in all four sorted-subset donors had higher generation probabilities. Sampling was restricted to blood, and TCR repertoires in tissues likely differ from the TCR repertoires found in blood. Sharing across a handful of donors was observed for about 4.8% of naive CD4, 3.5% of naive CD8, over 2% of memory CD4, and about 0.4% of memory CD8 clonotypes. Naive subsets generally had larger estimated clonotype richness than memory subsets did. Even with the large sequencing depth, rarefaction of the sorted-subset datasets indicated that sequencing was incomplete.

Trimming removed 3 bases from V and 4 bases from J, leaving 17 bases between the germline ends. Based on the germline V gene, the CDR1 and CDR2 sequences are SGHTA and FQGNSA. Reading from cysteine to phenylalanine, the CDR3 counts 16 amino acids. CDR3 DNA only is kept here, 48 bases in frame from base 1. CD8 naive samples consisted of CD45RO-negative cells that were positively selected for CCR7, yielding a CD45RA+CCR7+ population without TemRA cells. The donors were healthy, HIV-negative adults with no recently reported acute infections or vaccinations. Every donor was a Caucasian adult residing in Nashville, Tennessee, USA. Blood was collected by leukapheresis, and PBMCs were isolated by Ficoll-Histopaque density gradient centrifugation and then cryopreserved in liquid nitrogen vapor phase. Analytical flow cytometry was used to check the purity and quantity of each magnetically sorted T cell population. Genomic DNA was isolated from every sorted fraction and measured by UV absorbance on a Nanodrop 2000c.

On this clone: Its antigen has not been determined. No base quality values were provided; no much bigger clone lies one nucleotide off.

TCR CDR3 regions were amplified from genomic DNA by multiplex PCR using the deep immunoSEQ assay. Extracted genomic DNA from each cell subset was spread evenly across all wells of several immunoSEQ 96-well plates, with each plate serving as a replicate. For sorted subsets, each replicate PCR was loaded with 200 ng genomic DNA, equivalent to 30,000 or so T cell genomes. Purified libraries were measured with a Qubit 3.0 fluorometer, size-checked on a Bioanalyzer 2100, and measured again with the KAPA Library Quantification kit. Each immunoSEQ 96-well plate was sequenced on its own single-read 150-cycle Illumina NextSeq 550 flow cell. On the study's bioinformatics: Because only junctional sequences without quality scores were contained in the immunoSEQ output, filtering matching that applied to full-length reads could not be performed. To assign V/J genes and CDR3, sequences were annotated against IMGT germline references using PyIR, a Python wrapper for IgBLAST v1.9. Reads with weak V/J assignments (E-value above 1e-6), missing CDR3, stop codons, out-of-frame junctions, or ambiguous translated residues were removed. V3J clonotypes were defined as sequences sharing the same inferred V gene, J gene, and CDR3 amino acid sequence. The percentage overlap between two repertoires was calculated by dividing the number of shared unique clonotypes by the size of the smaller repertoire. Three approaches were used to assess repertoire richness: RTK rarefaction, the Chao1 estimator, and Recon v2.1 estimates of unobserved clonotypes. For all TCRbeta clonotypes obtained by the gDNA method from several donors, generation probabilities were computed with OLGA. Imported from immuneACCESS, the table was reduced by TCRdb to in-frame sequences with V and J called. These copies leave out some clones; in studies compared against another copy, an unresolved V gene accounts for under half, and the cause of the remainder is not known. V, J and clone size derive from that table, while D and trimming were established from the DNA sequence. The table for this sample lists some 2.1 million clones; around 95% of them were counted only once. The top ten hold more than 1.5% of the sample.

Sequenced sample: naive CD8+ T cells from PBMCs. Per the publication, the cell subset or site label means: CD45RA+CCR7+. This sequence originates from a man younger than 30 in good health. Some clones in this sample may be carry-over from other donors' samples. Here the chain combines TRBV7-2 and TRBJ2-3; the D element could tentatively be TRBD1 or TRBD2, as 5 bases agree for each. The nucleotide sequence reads TGTGCCAGCAGCTTGCTCACGGGGCTATTTGCAGATACGCAGTATTTT. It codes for CASSLLTGLFADTQYF.